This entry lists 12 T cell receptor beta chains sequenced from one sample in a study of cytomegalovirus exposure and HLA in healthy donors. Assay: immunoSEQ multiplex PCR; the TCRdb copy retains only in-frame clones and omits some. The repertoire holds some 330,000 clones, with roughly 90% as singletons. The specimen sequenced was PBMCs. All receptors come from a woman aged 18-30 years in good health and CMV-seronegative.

The CDR3 DNA follows: TGCGCCAGCAGCCAAGGAGAGGGAATGAGGTATGGCTACACCTTC. Translated: CASSQGEGMRYGYTF. This rearrangement joins TRBV4-1 to TRBJ1-2; D unresolved. Between the trimmed V and J ends, which lost 1 base and 5 bases, there was a span of 14 bases. Germline V gene data show CDR1 as MGHRA and CDR2 as YSYEKL. The CDR3 loop spans 15 amino acids.

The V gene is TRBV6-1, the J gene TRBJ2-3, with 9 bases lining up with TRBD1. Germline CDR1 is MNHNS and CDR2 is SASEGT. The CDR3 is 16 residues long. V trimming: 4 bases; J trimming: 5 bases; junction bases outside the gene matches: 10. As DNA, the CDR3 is TGTGCCAGCAGTGCCCCCGGGACAGGGTTGAAAGATACGCAGTATTTT. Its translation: CASSAPGTGLKDTQYF.

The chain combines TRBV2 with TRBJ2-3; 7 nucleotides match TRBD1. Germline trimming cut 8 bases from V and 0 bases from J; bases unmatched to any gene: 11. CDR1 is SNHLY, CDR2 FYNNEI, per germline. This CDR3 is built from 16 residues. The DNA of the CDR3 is TGTGCCAGCCGACCAACACCGGGACAGAGCACAGATACGCAGTATTTT. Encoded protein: CASRPTPGQSTDTQYF. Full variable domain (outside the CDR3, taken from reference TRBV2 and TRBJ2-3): EPEVTQTPSHQVTQMGQEVILRCVPISNHLYFYWYRQILGQKVEFLVSFYNNEISEKSEIFDDQFSVERPDGSNFTLKIRSTKLEDSAMYFCASRPTPGQSTDTQYFGPGTRLTVL.

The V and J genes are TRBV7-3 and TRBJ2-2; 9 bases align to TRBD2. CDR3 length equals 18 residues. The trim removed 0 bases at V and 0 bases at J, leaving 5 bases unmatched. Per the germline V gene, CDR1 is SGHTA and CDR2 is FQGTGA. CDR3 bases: TGTGCCAGCAGCTTAACCCCTAGCGGGGCAGCGAACACCGGGGAGCTGTTTTTT. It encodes CASSLTPSGAANTGELFF.

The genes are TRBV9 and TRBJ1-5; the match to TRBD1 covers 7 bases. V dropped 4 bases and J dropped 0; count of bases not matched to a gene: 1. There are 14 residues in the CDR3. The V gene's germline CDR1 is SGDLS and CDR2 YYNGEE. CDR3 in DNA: TGTGCCAGCAGCACAGGGGATAGCAATCAGCCCCAGCATTTT. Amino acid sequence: CASSTGDSNQPQHF.

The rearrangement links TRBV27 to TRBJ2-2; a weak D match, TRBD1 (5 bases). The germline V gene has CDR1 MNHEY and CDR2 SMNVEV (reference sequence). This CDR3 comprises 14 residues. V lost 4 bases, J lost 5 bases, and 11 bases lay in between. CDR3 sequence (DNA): TGTGCCAGCAGTTATCAGGGTTTGACCGGGGAGCTGTTTTTT. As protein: CASSYQGLTGELFF.

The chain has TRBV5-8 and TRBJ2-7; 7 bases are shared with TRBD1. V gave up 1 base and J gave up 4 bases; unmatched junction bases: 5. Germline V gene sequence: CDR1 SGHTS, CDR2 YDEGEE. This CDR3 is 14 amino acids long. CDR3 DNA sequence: TGTGCCAGCAGCTTGATGGGCAGGGGGTACGAGCAGTACTTC. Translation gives CASSLMGRGYEQYF. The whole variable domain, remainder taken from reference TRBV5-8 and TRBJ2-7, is EAGVTQSPTHLIKTRGQQATLRCSPISGHTSVYWYQQALGLGLQFLLWYDEGEERNRGNFPPRFSGRQFPNYSSELNVNALELEDSALYLCASSLMGRGYEQYFGPGTRLTVT.

The CDR3 here is CSVVRTSGQYNEQFF. CDR3 coding DNA: TGCAGCGTTGTACGGACTAGCGGGCAGTACAATGAGCAGTTCTTC. The chain joins TRBV29-1 to TRBJ2-1; 11 bases are a match to TRBD2. Germline assignment: CDR1 SQVTM and CDR2 ANQGSEA. This CDR3 region has 15 residues. With V trimmed by 4 bases and J by 4 bases, 6 bases remained unmatched.

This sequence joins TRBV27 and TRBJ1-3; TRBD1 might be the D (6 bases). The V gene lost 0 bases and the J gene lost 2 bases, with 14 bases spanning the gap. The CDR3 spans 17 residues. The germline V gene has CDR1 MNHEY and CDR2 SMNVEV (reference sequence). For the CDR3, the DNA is TGTGCCAGCAGTTTATCGAGGGCAGGGGATCCTGGAAACACCATATATTTT. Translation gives CASSLSRAGDPGNTIYF.

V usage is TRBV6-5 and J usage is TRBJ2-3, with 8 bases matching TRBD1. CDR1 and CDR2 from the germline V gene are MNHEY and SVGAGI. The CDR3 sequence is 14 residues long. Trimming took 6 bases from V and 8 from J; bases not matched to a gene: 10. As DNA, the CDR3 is TGTGCCAGCAGCCAAGGACAGGGCCGGGCTACGCAGTATTTT. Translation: CASSQGQGRATQYF.

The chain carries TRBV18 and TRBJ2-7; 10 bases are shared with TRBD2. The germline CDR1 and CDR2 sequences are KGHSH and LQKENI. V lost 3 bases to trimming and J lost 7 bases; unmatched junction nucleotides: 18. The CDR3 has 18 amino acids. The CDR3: CASSPPTGSGRAVNEQYF. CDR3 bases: TGTGCCAGCTCACCCCCGACTGGAAGCGGGAGGGCGGTAAATGAGCAGTACTTC.

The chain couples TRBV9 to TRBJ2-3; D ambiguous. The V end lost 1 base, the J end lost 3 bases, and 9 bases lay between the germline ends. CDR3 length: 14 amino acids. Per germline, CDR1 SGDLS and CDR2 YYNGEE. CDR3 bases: TGTGCCAGCAGCGTAAGTCTAAGAACAGATACGCAGTATTTT. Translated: CASSVSLRTDTQYF.